What follows are 8 T cell receptor beta chains derived from one specimen sequenced in a study of control samples from healthy donors and cancer patients (dated by TCRdb to between 2020 and 2021). Receptor libraries were prepared by the immunoSEQ multiplex PCR assay. This is the immuneACCESS table as TCRdb keeps it, with only in-frame sequences that have V and J called. A part of the clones is gone; compared with another copy, unresolved V genes explain less than half, and the rest is unexplained. In this sample the table shows approximately 120,000 clones, 92% of which occur a single time. The ten largest clones represent under 0.7% of the sample. Sequenced input: PBMCs. The origin of the receptors is an elderly man with head and neck cancer.

The chain employs TRBV5-1 and TRBJ1-1; no clear D. Trimming removed 0 bases from V and 2 bases from J, with 8 bases in between. This CDR3 is built from 14 residues. Germline-derived CDR1 and CDR2 are SGHRS and YFSETQ. This chain's CDR3 is CASSLEGFNTEAFF. The CDR3 region has the DNA TGCGCCAGCAGCTTGGAGGGCTTTAACACTGAAGCTTTCTTT.

The genes are TRBV11-2 and TRBJ2-3; the D is unclear. CDR3 size: 14 residues. Looked up from germline, CDR1 is SGHAT and CDR2 is FQNNGV. Trimming cost V 2 bases and J 3 bases, with 9 bases left between them. Here the CDR3 reads CASSLIVGTDTQYF. CDR3 bases: TGTGCCAGCAGCTTAATAGTAGGGACAGATACGCAGTATTTT.

This clone was observed a handful of times. This chain links TRBV6-6 with TRBJ1-3; D unclear. Germline CDR1 is MNHNY and CDR2 is SVGAGI (reference sequence). The CDR3 covers 12 residues. V was cut by 5 bases and J by 7 bases, with 9 bases left in between. The CDR3 loop is CASSDDGNTIYF. The CDR3 DNA follows: TGTGCCAGCAGTGACGACGGTAACACCATATATTTT.

The chain joins TRBV5-6 to TRBJ1-2, with no clear D. Per the germline V gene, CDR1 is SGHDT and CDR2 is YYEEEE. Trimming took 4 bases from V and 4 from J, leaving 17 bases between them. The CDR3 consists of 15 residues. The CDR3, as DNA: TGTGCCAGCAGCGTCGGGCGTAGGGAGTCCTATGGCTACACCTTC. This sequence encodes CASSVGRRESYGYTF.

This chain joins TRBV19 and TRBJ2-1, with D maybe TRBD2 (6 bases). Germline V CDR1 and CDR2: LNHDA, SQIVND (reference sequence). The CDR3 contains 13 residues. V lost 6 bases and J lost 3, with 9 bases in between. The CDR3 DNA follows: TGTGCCAGTAGCGGGGAGGTCTACAATGAGCAGTTCTTC. It translates to CASSGEVYNEQFF.

This sequence joins TRBV4-1 and TRBJ2-2; D is unclear. Trimming took 0 bases from V and 1 from J, leaving 6 bases between them. The CDR3 contains 15 residues. Germline-derived CDR1 and CDR2 are MGHRA and YSYEKL. The CDR3 bases are TGCGCCAGCAGCCAAGAACGTCTGAACACCGGGGAGCTGTTTTTT. Its protein is CASSQERLNTGELFF.

This clone was counted a single time. V and J are TRBV5-1 and TRBJ1-3; no reliable D call. CDR3 size: 14 residues. Per the germline V gene, CDR1 is SGHRS and CDR2 is YFSETQ. Trimming removed 6 bases from V and 0 bases from J, with 10 bases in between. As DNA, the CDR3 is TGCGCCAGCACAGAGAGGGCCTCTGGAAACACCATATATTTT. Translated, it gives CASTERASGNTIYF.

The genes are TRBV18 and TRBJ1-4; D is unresolved. The CDR3 totals 15 residues. Trimming took off 3 bases at V and 0 bases at J, with 8 bases between the two ends. From germline, CDR1 is KGHSH and CDR2 LQKENI. CDR3: CASSPRVATNEKLFF. The CDR3 DNA reads TGTGCCAGCTCACCTCGGGTCGCAACTAATGAAAAACTGTTTTTT. Variable domain in full (rest from reference TRBV18 and TRBJ1-4): NAGVMQNPRHLVRRRGQEARLRCSPMKGHSHVYWYRQLPEEGLKFMVYLQKENIIDESGMPKERFSAEFPKEGPSILRIQQVVRGDSAAYFCASSPRVATNEKLFFGSGTQLSVL.